The rows below give T cell receptor beta chains drawn from one sample of a study of cytomegalovirus exposure and HLA in healthy donors. Repertoires were generated with immunoSEQ multiplex PCR, while TCRdb's copy carries only in-frame clones and drops some. In the table there are 100,000 to 150,000 clones, roughly 78% of which are singletons. Source material: PBMCs. All receptors derive from a man aged 25-45 years in good health and CMV-seropositive. CDR3s include the opening cysteine and the closing phenylalanine or tryptophan. D genes are given only for firm matches. Expanded clones are given a class, and other clones once, few, many or no size at all.

V gene	clone size	J gene	D gene	CDR3 DNA	CDR3 protein
TRBV2	.	TRBJ2-2	.	TGTGCCAGCAGTGGGTATGGGGGGGCCACCGGGGAGCTGTTTTTT	CASSGYGGATGELFF
TRBV18	.	TRBJ1-5	.	TGTGCCAGCTCACCAGCAGGGGCTTATAGCAATCAGCCCCAGCATTTT	CASSPAGAYSNQPQHF
TRBV6-1	few	TRBJ1-1	.	TGTGCCAGCAGTGAGGGGGCAGGGTCCTATTGGTCGAACACTGAAGCTTTCTTT	CASSEGAGSYWSNTEAFF
TRBV6-1	.	TRBJ1-1	TRBD1	TGTGCCAGCAGTGCAATGGACAGGGGGTTAACTGAAGCTTTCTTT	CASSAMDRGLTEAFF
TRBV5-1	few	TRBJ2-5	.	TGCGCCAGCAGCTTGGACAGCGAGGGGACCCAGTACTTC	CASSLDSEGTQYF
TRBV27	.	TRBJ2-7	.	TGTGCCAGCAGTATCCCAGGGGGGGAGCAGTACTTC	CASSIPGGEQYF
TRBV4-1	.	TRBJ2-3	TRBD2	TGCGCCAGCAGCCAACCCTTGACTAGCCCTACGCAGTATTTT	CASSQPLTSPTQYF
TRBV10-2	.	TRBJ2-1	TRBD1	TGCGCCAGCAGAGGGGGCCATGAGCAGTTCTTC	CASRGGHEQFF
TRBV4-1	.	TRBJ1-2	.	TGCGCCAGCAGCCAAGAGTGGCGGGACCGAGGGAGGGGAATCTATGGCTACACCTTC	CASSQEWRDRGRGIYGYTF
TRBV27	.	TRBJ2-7	.	TGTGCCAGCAGTTTATCCCAGACAGCTTCCTACGAGCAGTACTTC	CASSLSQTASYEQYF
TRBV2	.	TRBJ2-5	.	TGTGCCAGCAGTCCTCAAGAGACCCAGTACTTC	CASSPQETQYF
TRBV7-6	.	TRBJ1-4	.	TGTGCCAGCAGCCTACACAGGGAGAAACTGTTTTTT	CASSLHREKLFF
TRBV28	.	TRBJ1-1	.	TGTGCCAGCAGCCCCAGGGAATTTCCTGAAGCTTTCTTC	CASSPREFPEAFF
TRBV6-5	.	TRBJ1-2	.	TGTGCCAGCAGTTACCAGGCAGGGAACTATGGCTACACCTTC	CASSYQAGNYGYTF
TRBV10-3	.	TRBJ1-4	TRBD1	TGTGCCATCAGTCAGGGGGCGCGGGGAACTAATGAAAAACTGTTTTTT	CAISQGARGTNEKLFF
TRBV5-6	.	TRBJ2-3	TRBD2	TGTGCCAGCAGCCCCGATTCGGGACTAGCTATAGATACGCAGTATTTT	CASSPDSGLAIDTQYF
TRBV5-1	once	TRBJ2-3	TRBD2	TGCGCCAGCAGCGATAGACTAGCGGGGGGCACAGATACGCAGTATTTT	CASSDRLAGGTDTQYF
TRBV6-1	.	TRBJ2-2	.	TGTGCCAGCAGTGAAAGGGGCAGGGCCACCGGGGAGCTGTTTTTT	CASSERGRATGELFF
TRBV7-9	once	TRBJ2-1	.	TGTGCCAGCAGCTTTCCTATGACACAGCAGTTCTTC	CASSFPMTQQFF
TRBV12-5	.	TRBJ2-3	TRBD2	TGTGCTAGTGGTCTACGGGGGGGCCTCGGAGATACGCAGTATTTT	CASGLRGGLGDTQYF
TRBV25-1	.	TRBJ2-2	.	TGTGCCAGCAGCCTGGCCGGGACTCAGAACACCGGGGAGCTGTTTTTT	CASSLAGTQNTGELFF
TRBV6-5	.	TRBJ1-1	.	TGTGCCAGCAGTGAAGCGAGACAGGTCCGGGCTTTCTTT	CASSEARQVRAFF
TRBV9	once	TRBJ2-5	TRBD1	TGTGCCAGCAGCACCAACAGGGGATCACAAGAGACCCAGTACTTC	CASSTNRGSQETQYF
TRBV28	.	TRBJ2-3	TRBD2	TGTGCCAGCAGTTTTTCGGGGTCGGGGGGTAGACTTGTCACAGATACGCAGTATTTT	CASSFSGSGGRLVTDTQYF
TRBV5-8	few	TRBJ2-1	TRBD1	TGTGCCAGCAGCCCGTTCACAGGGGGAAGGCACAATGAGCAGTTCTTC	CASSPFTGGRHNEQFF
TRBV2	.	TRBJ2-1	TRBD1	TGTGCCAGCAGTGAGGTTATAAGGGACAGGACTAACAATGAGCAGTTCTTC	CASSEVIRDRTNNEQFF
TRBV19	.	TRBJ1-5	TRBD1	TGTGCCAGTATAGGGACAGGAGGGAGCAATCAGCCCCAGCATTTT	CASIGTGGSNQPQHF
TRBV30	.	TRBJ2-7	TRBD2	TGTGCCTGGAGTTCTAGCGGGGGGGCCTATGCCTACGAGCAGTACTTC	CAWSSSGGAYAYEQYF
TRBV2	once	TRBJ2-1	TRBD2	TGTGCCAGCAGTGGCCCCGGGACTAGCGGGGGGCCGGGGAATGAGCAGTTCTTC	CASSGPGTSGGPGNEQFF
TRBV7-9	few	TRBJ1-2	TRBD1	TGTTCCAGCAGCTTCCCTCAACCGGGACAGGAGATCGACTATGGCTACACCTTC	CSSSFPQPGQEIDYGYTF
TRBV7-9	.	TRBJ2-3	.	TGTGCCGGCGCCCTGTCGGGGAACTCAGATACGCAGTATTTT	CAGALSGNSDTQYF
TRBV30	once	TRBJ1-1	TRBD1	TGTGCCTGGAGTCGACAGGGGAACACTGAAGCTTTCTTT	CAWSRQGNTEAFF
TRBV6-1	few	TRBJ2-7	TRBD1	TGTGCCAGCCGGAGAGGGGCAGGGGGAAACTACGAGCAGTACTTC	CASRRGAGGNYEQYF
TRBV14	few	TRBJ2-1	TRBD1	TGTGCCAGCAGCCACCACAGAGGGGACAGGGGGTTCAATGAGCAGTTCTTC	CASSHHRGDRGFNEQFF
TRBV30	.	TRBJ1-6	.	TGTGCCTGGAGTGTACCGGGGACACCGCGGTCACCCCTCCACTTT	CAWSVPGTPRSPLHF
TRBV4-1	few	TRBJ1-5	TRBD1	TGCGCCAGCAGCTCCGACAGGGCACAGCCCCAGCATTTT	CASSSDRAQPQHF
TRBV7-2	.	TRBJ1-4	.	TGTGCCAGCGGGGGGAATGAAAAACTGTTTTTT	CASGGNEKLFF
TRBV5-1	.	TRBJ1-4	.	TGCGCCAGCAGCTTGGGTTTGAGGTCAGGGGAAGAAAAACTGTTTTTT	CASSLGLRSGEEKLFF
TRBV5-1	.	TRBJ1-1	.	TGCGCCAGCAGCTCCCACGTTAGAGGTATGGACACTGAAGCTTTCTTT	CASSSHVRGMDTEAFF
TRBV18	.	TRBJ1-1	.	TGTGCCAGCTCACCACCGGGGGGGCTCACTGAAGCTTTCTTT	CASSPPGGLTEAFF
TRBV7-6	.	TRBJ2-7	TRBD2	TGTGCCAGCAGCTTAAGGGAGCGGGGGGCCTCCTACGAGCAGTACTTC	CASSLRERGASYEQYF
TRBV9	few	TRBJ2-1	TRBD2	TGTGCCAGCAGCCCCAAGCGGGGGCCCGGTGAGCAGTTCTTC	CASSPKRGPGEQFF
TRBV4-2	.	TRBJ2-1	.	TGTGCCAGCAGCCAAGAGTTAGCGGACCCCTACAATGAGCAGTTCTTC	CASSQELADPYNEQFF
TRBV10-3	.	TRBJ2-7	.	TGTGCCATCAGTGAGAAGACAGCGAGCGAGCAGTACTTC	CAISEKTASEQYF
TRBV19	.	TRBJ1-5	.	TGTGCCAGTACCCGAGGGGCGGGATCAAATCAGCCCCAGCATTTT	CASTRGAGSNQPQHF
TRBV27	.	TRBJ2-1	.	TGTGCCAGCAGTTTATGGGGGGGGGCGGGGGAGCAGTTCTTC	CASSLWGGAGEQFF